This TCR beta chain was documented in a study of T cell repertoires in cytomegalovirus infection. Overall study results and limits: HLA-C-restricted CMV-specific TCR beta clonotypes were dominant in the ex vivo response. People with CMV and the relevant HLA were identified by cumulative public TCR beta family frequency.

TCRdb passed the reads through MiXCR, listing each CDR3 protein once. This table has fewer than 25,000 distinct CDR3 sequences, under 25% appearing once. The germline CDR1 and CDR2 sequences are SGHTA and FQGNSA. There are 13 residues in the CDR3. V was cut by 5 bases and J by 6 bases, with 11 bases left in between. Comments on this clonotype: Its cognate antigen is unknown.

This chain uses TRBV7-2 with TRBJ1-5; D gene ambiguous. The material was CD8+ T cells from cultured PBMCs, obtained from culture after CMV antigen stimulation. This clonotype was sampled from a human donor in good health (CMV status not recorded). Some clones in this sample may be carry-over from other donors' samples. The chain's CDR3 is CASSPPYIQPQHF. In DNA form, the CDR3 reads TGTGCCAGCAGCCCCCCATATATTCAGCCCCAGCATTTT.